The 2 T cell receptor beta chains given below trace back to one sample, sequenced in a study of response to subunit inactivated influenza vaccine. MiXCR, applied by TCRdb to the RT-PCR reads, yields one record per CDR3 protein. The table shows about 170,000 distinct CDR3 sequences, with about an eighth occurring only once. This sample also appeared in a second study, on T cells expressing NK-cell markers. Per that paper: A 5'RACE template switching approach incorporating UMIs was used to make TCR beta cDNA.

This specimen consisted of CD8+ T cells sorted from PBMCs, obtained 11 to 12 days after vaccination. The source of these receptors is a man aged 45-60 years who received an inactivated influenza vaccine.

This clonotype was counted many times. This chain connects TRBV28 to TRBJ1-2, with a tentative D call TRBD1 (5 bases). The CDR3 runs to 16 residues. Germline V gene lookup returns CDR1 MDHEN and CDR2 SYDVKM. V lost 3 bases and J 2 bases, leaving 16 bases between the germline ends. CDR3: CASSFPSGRANYGYTF. The DNA for the CDR3 is TGTGCCAGCAGTTTCCCGAGCGGCAGGGCGAACTATGGCTACACCTTC.

There are many counts of this clonotype. This rearrangement joins TRBV29-1 to TRBJ2-7, with D possibly TRBD2 on 6 matching bases. Germline assignment: CDR1 SQVTM and CDR2 ANQGSEA. With 4 bases removed from V and 2 bases from J, the gap between germline ends came to 15 bases. The CDR3 totals 14 residues. CDR3 bases: TGCAGCGTTGGGGGGGTCGGTGGCACCTACGAGCAGTACTTC. It specifies CSVGGVGGTYEQYF.